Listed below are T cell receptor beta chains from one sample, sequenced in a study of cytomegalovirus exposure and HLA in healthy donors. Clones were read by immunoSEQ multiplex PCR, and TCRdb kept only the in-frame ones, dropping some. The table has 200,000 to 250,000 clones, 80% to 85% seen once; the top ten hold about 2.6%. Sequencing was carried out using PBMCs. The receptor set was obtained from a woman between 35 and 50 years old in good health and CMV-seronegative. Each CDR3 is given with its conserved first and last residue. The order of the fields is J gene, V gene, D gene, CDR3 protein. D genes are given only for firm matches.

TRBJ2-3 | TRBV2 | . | CASSWGTSTDTQYF
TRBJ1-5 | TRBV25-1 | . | CASSPSGGLNQPQHF
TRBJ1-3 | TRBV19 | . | CASSPGTFGNTIYF
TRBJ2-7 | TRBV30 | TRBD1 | CAWSTGTGSYEQYF
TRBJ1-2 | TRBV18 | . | CASSPTGVSYGYTF
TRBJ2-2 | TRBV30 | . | CAWRQDPRVTGELFF
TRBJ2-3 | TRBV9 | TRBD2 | CASSVLTSGDTDTQYF
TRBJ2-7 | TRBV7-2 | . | CASSFTAYEQYF
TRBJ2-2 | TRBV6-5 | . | CASRWEWGTGELFF
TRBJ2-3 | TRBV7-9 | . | CASSTAWTDTDTQYF
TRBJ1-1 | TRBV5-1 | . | CASSLGSTGEAFF
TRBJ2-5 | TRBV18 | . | CASSPPGQTETQYF
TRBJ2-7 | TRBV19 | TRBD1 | CASSMGQAFNEQYF
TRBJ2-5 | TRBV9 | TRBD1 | CASSVATGGQETQYF
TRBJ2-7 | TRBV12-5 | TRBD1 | CASGPRQGRTYEQYF
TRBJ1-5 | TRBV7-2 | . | CASSLDRINQPQHF
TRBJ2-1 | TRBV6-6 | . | CASSTDYNEQFF
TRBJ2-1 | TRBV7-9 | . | CASSFPISYNEQFF
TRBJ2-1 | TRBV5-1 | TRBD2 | CASSFGTSGYNEQFF
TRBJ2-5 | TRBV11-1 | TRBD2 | CASSKREQETQYF
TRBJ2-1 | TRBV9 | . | CASGDGPDTNPHNEQFF
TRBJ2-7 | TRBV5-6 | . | CASSLGAGYEQYF
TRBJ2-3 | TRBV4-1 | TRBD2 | CASSQEVAGGPTDTQYF
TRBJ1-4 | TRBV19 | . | CASTLWGGHEDEKLFF
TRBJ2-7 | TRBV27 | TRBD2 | CASSRLAGGYEQYF
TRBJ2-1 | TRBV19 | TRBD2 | CASTTSLGPGDEQFF
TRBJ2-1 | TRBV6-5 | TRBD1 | CASSYGPGTDEQFF
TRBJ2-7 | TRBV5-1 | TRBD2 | CASSTTSGSYEQYF
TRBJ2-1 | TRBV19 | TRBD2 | CASSLASGSNEQFF
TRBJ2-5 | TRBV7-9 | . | CSSSLVLVGETQYF
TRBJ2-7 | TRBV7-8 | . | CASSLRGRVYEQYF
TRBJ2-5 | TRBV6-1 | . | CASLWGVGETQYF
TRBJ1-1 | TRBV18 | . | CASSPGQDTEAFF
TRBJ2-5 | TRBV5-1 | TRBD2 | CASSKLAGVRETQYF
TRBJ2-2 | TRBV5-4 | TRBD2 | CASSLVQRESGELFF
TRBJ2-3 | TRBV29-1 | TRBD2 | CSVFILLAGARVDTQYF
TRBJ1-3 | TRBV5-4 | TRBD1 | CASSSFTGTGVGNTIYF
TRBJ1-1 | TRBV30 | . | CAWTGLGTEAFF
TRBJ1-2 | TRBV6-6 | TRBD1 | CASNRDRGMNGYTF
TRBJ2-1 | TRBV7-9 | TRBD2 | CASSDPWGGSSYNGQFF
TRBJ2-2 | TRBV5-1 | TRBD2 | CASSPTSGNTGELFF
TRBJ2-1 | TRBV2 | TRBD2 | CARLRLAGGRTYNEQFF
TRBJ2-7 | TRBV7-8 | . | CASSLEARQAHEQYF
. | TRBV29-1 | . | CSVAGADSGYEQYF
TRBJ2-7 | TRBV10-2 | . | CASNPGYEQYF
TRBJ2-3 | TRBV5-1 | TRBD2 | CASRSGLAGAGRYTDTQYF
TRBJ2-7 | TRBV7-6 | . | CASSLRLQPPGEQYF
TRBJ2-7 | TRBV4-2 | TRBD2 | CASSQGTSGGSYEQYF
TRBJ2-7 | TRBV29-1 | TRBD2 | CSVVASGDQQYF
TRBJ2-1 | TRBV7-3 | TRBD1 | CASRETGTGVYNEQFF
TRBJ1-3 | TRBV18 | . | CASSQIRPGTAGTIYF
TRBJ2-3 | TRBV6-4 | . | CASSVSAEDTQYF
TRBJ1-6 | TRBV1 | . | CTSPTHRDNSPLHF
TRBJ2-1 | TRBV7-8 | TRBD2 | CASSLNPGLAANEQFF
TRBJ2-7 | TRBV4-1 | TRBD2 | CASSPGLAYEQYF
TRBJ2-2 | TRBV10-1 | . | CASSVGSGELFF
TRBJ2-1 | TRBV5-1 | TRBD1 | CASSPGQGIDNEQFF
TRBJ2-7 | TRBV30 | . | CAWRLQGIGEQYF
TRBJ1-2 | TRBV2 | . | CASSVGDYGYTF